This T cell receptor beta chain was sequenced during a study of blood T cells in healthy people across ages. A sample-barcoded 5' primer and a J-beta primer mix were used in a second PCR of about 6 to 12 cycles. Each cDNA molecule was tagged by a template-switch adaptor with 12 random nucleotides. TCRdb fed the 5' RACE reads into MiXCR, producing one record per CDR3 protein. The table includes over 1,300,000 distinct CDR3 sequences, around 55% detected once. Whole-study results and caveats: It was the long-lived donors that had more naive CD4+ cells and higher diversity than aged donors.

Per the germline V gene, CDR1 is SGHKS and CDR2 is YYEKEE (reference sequence). CDR3 size: 12 residues. V shed 4 bases and J shed 12 bases, with 16 bases lying between them. With respect to this clonotype: Its antigen is not identified.

Sequenced material: blood. The chain links TRBV5-5 to TRBJ1-1; D remains ambiguous. The receptor was isolated from a man between 18 and 29 years old in good health. The CDR3 reads CASSPWAAVPFF. The CDR3 DNA reads TGTGCCAGCAGCCCTTGGGCCGCCGTCCCTTTCTTT.